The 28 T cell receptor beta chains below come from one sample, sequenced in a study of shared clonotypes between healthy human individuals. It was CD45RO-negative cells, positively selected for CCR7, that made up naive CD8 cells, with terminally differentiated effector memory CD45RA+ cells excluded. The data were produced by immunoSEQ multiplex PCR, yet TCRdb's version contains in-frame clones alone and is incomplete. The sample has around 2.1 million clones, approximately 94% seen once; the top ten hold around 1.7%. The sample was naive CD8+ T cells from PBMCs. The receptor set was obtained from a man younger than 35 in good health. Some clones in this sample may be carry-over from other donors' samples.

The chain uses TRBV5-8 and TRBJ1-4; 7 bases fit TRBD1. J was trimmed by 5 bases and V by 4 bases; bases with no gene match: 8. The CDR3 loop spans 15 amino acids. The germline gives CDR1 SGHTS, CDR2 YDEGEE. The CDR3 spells CASSGRTGQNEKLFF. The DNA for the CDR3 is TGTGCCAGCAGCGGTCGGACAGGTCAGAATGAAAAACTGTTTTTT. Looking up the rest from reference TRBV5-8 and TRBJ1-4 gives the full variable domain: EAGVTQSPTHLIKTRGQQATLRCSPISGHTSVYWYQQALGLGLQFLLWYDEGEERNRGNFPPRFSGRQFPNYSSELNVNALELEDSALYLCASSGRTGQNEKLFFGSGTQLSVL.

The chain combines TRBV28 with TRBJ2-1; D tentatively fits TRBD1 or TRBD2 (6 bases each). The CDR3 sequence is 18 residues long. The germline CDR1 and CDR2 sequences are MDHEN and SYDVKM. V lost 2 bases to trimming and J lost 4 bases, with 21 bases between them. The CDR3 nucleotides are TGTGCCAGCAGTTTAGGTTTTTCTGCGGGGACACCTTACAATGAGCAGTTCTTC. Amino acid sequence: CASSLGFSAGTPYNEQFF.

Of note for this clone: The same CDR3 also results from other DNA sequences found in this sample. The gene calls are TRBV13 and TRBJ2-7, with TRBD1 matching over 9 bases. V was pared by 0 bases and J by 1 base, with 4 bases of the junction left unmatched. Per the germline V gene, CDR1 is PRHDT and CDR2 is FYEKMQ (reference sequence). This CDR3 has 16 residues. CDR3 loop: CASSLGPGTGSYEQYF. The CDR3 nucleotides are TGTGCCAGCAGCTTAGGCCCCGGGACAGGGTCCTACGAGCAGTACTTC.

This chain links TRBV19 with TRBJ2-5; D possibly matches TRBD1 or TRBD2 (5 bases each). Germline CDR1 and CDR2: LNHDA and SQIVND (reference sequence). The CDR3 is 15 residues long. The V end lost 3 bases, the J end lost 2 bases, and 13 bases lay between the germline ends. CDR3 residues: CASSMVRGRQETQYF. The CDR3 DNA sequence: TGTGCCAGTAGTATGGTTCGGGGCAGGCAAGAGACCCAGTACTTC.

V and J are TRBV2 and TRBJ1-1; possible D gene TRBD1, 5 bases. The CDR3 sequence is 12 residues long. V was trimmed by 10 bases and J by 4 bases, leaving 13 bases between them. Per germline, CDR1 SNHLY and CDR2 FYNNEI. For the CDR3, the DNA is TGTGCCATCAAACCCCAGGGCACTGAAGCTTTCTTT. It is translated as CAIKPQGTEAFF.

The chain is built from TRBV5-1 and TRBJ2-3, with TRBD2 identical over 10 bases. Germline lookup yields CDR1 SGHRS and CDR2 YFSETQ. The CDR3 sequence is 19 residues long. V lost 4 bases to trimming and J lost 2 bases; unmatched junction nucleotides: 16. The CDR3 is CASSPRGRDSGRDTDTQYF. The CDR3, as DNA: TGCGCCAGCAGCCCCCGCGGCAGAGACAGCGGGAGGGACACAGATACGCAGTATTTT.

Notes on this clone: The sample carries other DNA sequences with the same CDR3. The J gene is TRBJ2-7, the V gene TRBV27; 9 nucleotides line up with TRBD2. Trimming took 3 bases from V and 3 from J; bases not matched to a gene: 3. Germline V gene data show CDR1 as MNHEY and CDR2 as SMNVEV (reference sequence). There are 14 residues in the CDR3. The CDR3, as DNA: TGTGCCAGCAGTTTTAGCGGGAGTGGCTACGAGCAGTACTTC. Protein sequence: CASSFSGSGYEQYF.

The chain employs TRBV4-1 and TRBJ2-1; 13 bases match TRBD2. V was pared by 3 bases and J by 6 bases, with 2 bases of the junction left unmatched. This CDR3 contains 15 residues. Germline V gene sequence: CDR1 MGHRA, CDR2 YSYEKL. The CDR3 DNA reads TGCGCCAGCAGCCACCGACTAGCGGGAGGCAATGAGCAGTTCTTC. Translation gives CASSHRLAGGNEQFF.

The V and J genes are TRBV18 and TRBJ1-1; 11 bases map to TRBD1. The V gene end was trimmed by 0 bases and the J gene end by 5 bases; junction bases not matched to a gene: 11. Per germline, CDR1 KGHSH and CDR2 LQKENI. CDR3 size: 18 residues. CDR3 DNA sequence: TGTGCCAGCTCACCACCGTCGAGGACAGGGGGCGCAGGTACTGAAGCTTTCTTT. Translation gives CASSPPSRTGGAGTEAFF.

The CDR3 region has the DNA TGTGCCAGCAGCCCATTGGGACAGGGTTGGGGAAACTATGGCTACACCTTC. Its translation is CASSPLGQGWGNYGYTF. This chain connects TRBV7-9 to TRBJ1-2; TRBD1 aligns across 9 bases. The trim removed 5 bases at V and 2 bases at J, leaving 12 bases unmatched. Germline values: CDR1 SEHNR, CDR2 FQNEAQ (reference sequence). The CDR3 extends over 17 amino acids.

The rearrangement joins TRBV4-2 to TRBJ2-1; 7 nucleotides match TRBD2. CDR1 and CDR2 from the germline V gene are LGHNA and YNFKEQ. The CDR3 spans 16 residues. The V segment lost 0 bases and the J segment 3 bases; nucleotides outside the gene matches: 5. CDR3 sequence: CASSQEILARYNEQFF. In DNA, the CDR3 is TGTGCCAGCAGCCAAGAGATACTAGCGCGCTACAATGAGCAGTTCTTC.

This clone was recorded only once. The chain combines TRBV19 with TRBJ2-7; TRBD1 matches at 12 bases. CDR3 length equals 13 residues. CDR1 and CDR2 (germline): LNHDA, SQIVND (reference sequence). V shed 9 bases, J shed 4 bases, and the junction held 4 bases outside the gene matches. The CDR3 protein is CASRDRGQYEQYF. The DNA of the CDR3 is TGTGCCAGCCGGGACAGGGGGCAATACGAGCAGTACTTC. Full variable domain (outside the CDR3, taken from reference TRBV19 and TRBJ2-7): DGGITQSPKYLFRKEGQNVTLSCEQNLNHDAMYWYRQDPGQGLRLIYYSQIVNDFQKGDIAEGYSVSREKKESFPLTVTSAQKNPTAFYLCASRDRGQYEQYFGPGTRLTVT.

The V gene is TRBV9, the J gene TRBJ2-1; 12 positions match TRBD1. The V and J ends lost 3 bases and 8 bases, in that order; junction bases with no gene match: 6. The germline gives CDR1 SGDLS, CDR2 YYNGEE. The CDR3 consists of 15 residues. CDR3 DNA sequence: TGTGCCAGCAGCGGGTCCGGGACAGGGGGCGATGAGCAGTTCTTC. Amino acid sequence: CASSGSGTGGDEQFF.

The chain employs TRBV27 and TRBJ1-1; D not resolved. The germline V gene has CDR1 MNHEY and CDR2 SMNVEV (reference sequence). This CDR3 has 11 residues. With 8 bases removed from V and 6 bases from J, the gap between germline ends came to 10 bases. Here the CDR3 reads CASGIVPEAFF. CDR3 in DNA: TGTGCCAGCGGAATCGTCCCTGAAGCTTTCTTT.

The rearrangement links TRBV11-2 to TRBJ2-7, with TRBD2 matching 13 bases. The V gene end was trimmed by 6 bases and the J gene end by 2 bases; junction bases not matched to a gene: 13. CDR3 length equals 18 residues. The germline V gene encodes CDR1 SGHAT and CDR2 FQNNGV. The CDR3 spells CASRPRVGLAGATYEQYF. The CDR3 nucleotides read TGTGCCAGCAGACCCCGGGTCGGACTAGCGGGAGCAACCTACGAGCAGTACTTC.

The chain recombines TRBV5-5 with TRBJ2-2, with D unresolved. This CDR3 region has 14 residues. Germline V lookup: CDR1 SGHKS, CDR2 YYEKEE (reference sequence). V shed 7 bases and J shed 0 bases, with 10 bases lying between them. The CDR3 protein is CASEDWPNTGELFF. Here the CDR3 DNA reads TGTGCCAGCGAAGACTGGCCGAACACCGGGGAGCTGTTTTTT.

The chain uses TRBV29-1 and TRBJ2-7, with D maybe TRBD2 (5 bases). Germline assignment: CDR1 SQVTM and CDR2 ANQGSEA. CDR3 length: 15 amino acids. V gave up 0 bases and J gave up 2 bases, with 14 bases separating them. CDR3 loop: CSVEDPTKPTYEQYF. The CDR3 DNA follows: TGCAGCGTTGAAGACCCGACTAAACCGACCTACGAGCAGTACTTC.

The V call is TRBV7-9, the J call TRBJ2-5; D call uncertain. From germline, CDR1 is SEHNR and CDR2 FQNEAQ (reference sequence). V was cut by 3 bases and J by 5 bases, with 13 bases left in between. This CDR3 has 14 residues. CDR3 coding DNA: TGTGCCAGCAGCTTTCACGGTTTCGGGGAGACCCAGTACTTC. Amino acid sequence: CASSFHGFGETQYF.

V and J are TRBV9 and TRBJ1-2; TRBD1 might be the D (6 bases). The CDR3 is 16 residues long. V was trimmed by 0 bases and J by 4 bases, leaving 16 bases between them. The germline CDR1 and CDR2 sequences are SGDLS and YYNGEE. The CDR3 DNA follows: TGTGCCAGCAGCGTAGCGAAAACAGGGCCCTTCTATGGCTACACCTTC. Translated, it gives CASSVAKTGPFYGYTF.

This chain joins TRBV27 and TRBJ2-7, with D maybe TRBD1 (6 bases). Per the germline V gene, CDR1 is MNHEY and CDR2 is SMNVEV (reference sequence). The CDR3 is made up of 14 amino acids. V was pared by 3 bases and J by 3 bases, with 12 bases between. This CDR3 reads CASSFGQSHYEQYF. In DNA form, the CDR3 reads TGTGCCAGCAGTTTTGGACAGTCCCACTACGAGCAGTACTTC.

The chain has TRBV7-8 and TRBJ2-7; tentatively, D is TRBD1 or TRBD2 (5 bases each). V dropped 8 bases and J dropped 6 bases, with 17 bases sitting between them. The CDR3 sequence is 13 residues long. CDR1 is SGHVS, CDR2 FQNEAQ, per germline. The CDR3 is CASYGTGVGEQYF. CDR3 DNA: TGTGCCAGCTATGGGACCGGGGTCGGCGAGCAGTACTTC. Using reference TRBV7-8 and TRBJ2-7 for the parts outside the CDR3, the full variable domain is GAGVSQSPRYKVAKRGQDVALRCDPISGHVSLFWYQQALGQGPEFLTYFQNEAQLDKSGLPSDRFFAERPEGSVSTLKIQRTQQEDSAVYLCASYGTGVGEQYFGPGTRLTVT.

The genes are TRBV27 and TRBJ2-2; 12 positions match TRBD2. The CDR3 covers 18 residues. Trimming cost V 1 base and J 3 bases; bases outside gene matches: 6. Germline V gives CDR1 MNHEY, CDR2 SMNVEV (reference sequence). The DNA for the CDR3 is TGTGCCAGCAGTTTATTGCTAGCGGGAGGGCCCGACACCGGGGAGCTGTTTTTT. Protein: CASSLLLAGGPDTGELFF.

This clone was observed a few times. The CDR3, as DNA: TGTGCCAGCAGCCGGACAGGGGATCAGCCCCAGCATTTT. Protein product: CASSRTGDQPQHF. The chain recombines TRBV28 with TRBJ1-5; 9 bases are shared with TRBD1. Germline values: CDR1 MDHEN, CDR2 SYDVKM. The V and J ends lost 6 bases and 5 bases, in that order; junction bases with no gene match: 2. This CDR3 is built from 13 residues.

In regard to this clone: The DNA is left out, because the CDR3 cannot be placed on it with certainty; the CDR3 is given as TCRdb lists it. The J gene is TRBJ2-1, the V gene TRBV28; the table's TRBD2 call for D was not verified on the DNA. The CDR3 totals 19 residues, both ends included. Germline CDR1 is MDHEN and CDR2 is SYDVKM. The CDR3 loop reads CASSTSGLAGGRIRNEQFF.

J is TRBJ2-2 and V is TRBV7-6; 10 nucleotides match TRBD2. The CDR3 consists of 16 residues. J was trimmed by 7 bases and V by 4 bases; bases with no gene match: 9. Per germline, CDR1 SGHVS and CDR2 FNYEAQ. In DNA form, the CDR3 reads TGTGCCAGCAGCTCCCCTAGCGGGGGTTCTCTCGGGGAGCTGTTTTTT. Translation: CASSSPSGGSLGELFF. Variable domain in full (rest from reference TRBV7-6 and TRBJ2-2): GAGVSQSPRYKVTKRGQDVALRCDPISGHVSLYWYRQALGQGPEFLTYFNYEAQQDKSGLPNDRFSAERPEGSISTLTIQRTEQRDSAMYRCASSSPSGGSLGELFFGEGSRLTVL.

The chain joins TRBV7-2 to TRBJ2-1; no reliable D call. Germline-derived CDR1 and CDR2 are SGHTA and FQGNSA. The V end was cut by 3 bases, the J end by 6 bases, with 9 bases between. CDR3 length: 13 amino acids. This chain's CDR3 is CASSFTGVNEQFF. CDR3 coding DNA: TGTGCCAGCAGCTTCACTGGGGTCAATGAGCAGTTCTTC.

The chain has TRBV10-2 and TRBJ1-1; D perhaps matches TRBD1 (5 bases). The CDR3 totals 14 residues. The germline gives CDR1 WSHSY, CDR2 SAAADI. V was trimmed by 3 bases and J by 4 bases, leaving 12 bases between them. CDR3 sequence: CASSDRVLTTEAFF. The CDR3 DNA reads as TGCGCCAGCAGTGACAGGGTATTAACCACTGAAGCTTTCTTT.

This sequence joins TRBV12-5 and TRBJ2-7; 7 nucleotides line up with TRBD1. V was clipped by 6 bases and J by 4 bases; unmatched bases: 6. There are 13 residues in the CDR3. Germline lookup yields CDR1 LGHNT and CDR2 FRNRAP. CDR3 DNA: TGTGCTAGTGGACCCGACAGGGAGTACGAGCAGTACTTC. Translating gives CASGPDREYEQYF. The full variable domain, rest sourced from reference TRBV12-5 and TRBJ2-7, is DARVTQTPRHKVTEMGQEVTMRCQPILGHNTVFWYRQTMMQGLELLAYFRNRAPLDDSGMPKDRFSAEMPDATLATLKIQPSEPRDSAVYFCASGPDREYEQYFGPGTRLTVT.